This TCR beta chain originates from a study of OX40 agonist ivuxolimab in advanced cancers. The CDR3 has 12 amino acids. Germline lookup yields CDR1 MNHNS and CDR2 SASEGT. Trimming took off 6 bases at V and 9 bases at J, with 12 bases between the two ends. Method: immunoSEQ multiplex PCR; TCRdb's copy keeps in-frame clones and lacks some. This sample yields some 40,000 clones, of which roughly 80% are seen a single time; around 13% belongs to the top ten. The clonotype was recovered from an adult with an advanced solid tumor such as melanoma, head and neck, liver or kidney cancer. The sample here was CD4+ or CD8+ T cells sorted from blood, taken in a trial of the OX40 agonist ivuxolimab. The chain couples TRBV6-1 to TRBJ2-1; a weak D match, TRBD2 (7 bases). The CDR3, as DNA: TGTGCCAGCAGGATTAGGGGGGGTGAGCAGTTCTTC. Its protein product is CASRIRGGEQFF.